The rows below give T cell receptor beta chains drawn from one sample of a study of identical twins. TCRdb reprocessed the 5' RACE reads via MiXCR and lists one record per CDR3 protein. This sample has hundreds of thousands of distinct CDR3 sequences, with about 9.4% found just once. This sample was shared with a second study, whose subject was yellow fever vaccine responses in identical twins.

The specimen was PBMCs. All receptors derive from a woman between 18 and 29 years old in good health. The CDR3 runs from the conserved cysteine through the conserved F or W. D genes are given only for firm matches. Some rows have no size entry. The others give once, few or many, or a class for an expanded clone.

TRBV29-1	TRBJ1-5	few	-	TGCAGCGTTCAGCAGTCCGGGACCCAGCATTTT	CSVQQSGTQHF
TRBV20-1	TRBJ2-1	many	TRBD1	TGCAGTGCCCCCCAGACAGGGTACAATGAGCAGTTCTTC	CSAPQTGYNEQFF
TRBV7-9	TRBJ2-3	few	-	TGTGCCAGCAGCTGGACAAAGGACCTTACAGATACGCAGTATTTT	CASSWTKDLTDTQYF
TRBV7-2	TRBJ2-4	few	TRBD2	TGTGCCAGCAGCTTACTAGCGGAAATAGCCAAAAACATTCAGTACTTC	CASSLLAEIAKNIQYF
TRBV9	TRBJ2-5	few	-	TGTGCCCTAAACAGGGCCCCCCAAGAGACCCAGTACTTC	CALNRAPQETQYF
TRBV15	TRBJ2-3	many	-	TGTGCCACCAGCAGAGATCTTGAGGGAGAGACAGATACGCAGTATTTT	CATSRDLEGETDTQYF
TRBV11-2	TRBJ2-3	-	TRBD2	TGTGCCAGCAGCTTAGAACTAGCGGTCACAGATACGCAGTATTTT	CASSLELAVTDTQYF
TRBV29-1	TRBJ2-1	-	-	TGCAGCGTTGGACAGAGTCCGGGACCGCAGTTCTTC	CSVGQSPGPQFF
TRBV4-3	TRBJ1-3	many	-	TGCGCCAGCAGCCAAACCTCTGGAAACACCATATATTTT	CASSQTSGNTIYF
TRBV20-1	TRBJ1-1	-	TRBD1	TGCAGTGCTAGGGCGGCCCCGGAAGACAGGGGAACTAACACTGAAGCTTTCTTT	CSARAAPEDRGTNTEAFF
TRBV6-2/TRBV6-3	TRBJ2-5	few	-	TGTGCCAGCAGTTATCCGGGATACCCCCAAGAGACCCAGTACTTC	CASSYPGYPQETQYF
TRBV28	TRBJ1-5	many	-	TGTGCCAGCAGTTGGAGGCGGGGAAGAGGCAATCAGCCCCAGCATTTT	CASSWRRGRGNQPQHF
TRBV11-2	TRBJ2-5	few	TRBD1	TGTGCCAGCAGCTTAATCGGAGGGACAGGGTCCGTCGACGGGGTAGAGACCCAGTACTTC	CASSLIGGTGSVDGVETQYF
TRBV7-9	TRBJ2-3	few	-	TGTGCCAGCAGCCATACCACAGAGGGTACGCAGTATTTT	CASSHTTEGTQYF
TRBV7-9	TRBJ2-1	-	-	TGTGCCAGCAGCCCACTGACCAATGAGCAGTTCTTC	CASSPLTNEQFF
TRBV7-9	TRBJ1-1	-	-	TGTGCCAGCAGCTTCAGGGGAGGGGCCACTGAAGCTTTCTTT	CASSFRGGATEAFF
TRBV5-1	TRBJ1-6	-	-	TGCGCCAGCAGCTTGACCGGAGAGGGCTATAATTCACCCCTCCACTTT	CASSLTGEGYNSPLHF
TRBV3-1	TRBJ2-3	few	-	TGTGCCAGCAGCCAAGATCTTCGCAGCACAGATACGCAGTATTTT	CASSQDLRSTDTQYF
TRBV3-1	TRBJ2-7	-	TRBD2	TGTGCCAGCAGCCAAGTTCCTAGCGGGGGGGCAGCCCGCTACGAGCAGTACTTC	CASSQVPSGGAARYEQYF
TRBV7-9	TRBJ2-7	many	-	TGTGCCAGCAGCTTACTGGCAGGGAAGTCCGGCGAGCAGTACTTC	CASSLLAGKSGEQYF
TRBV9	TRBJ1-2	-	TRBD1	TGTGCCAGCAGCGTAGAGACCCCCGGGACAGGGAACTATGGCTACACCTTC	CASSVETPGTGNYGYTF
TRBV11-2	TRBJ2-1	-	TRBD2	TGTGCCAGCAGCCCCAGGATGGTAGCGGGAGGACCAGGCAATGAGCAGTTCTTC	CASSPRMVAGGPGNEQFF
TRBV29-1	TRBJ2-7	-	TRBD1	TGCAGCGTTCTTGGACAGGGGGCCTACGAGCAGTACTTC	CSVLGQGAYEQYF
TRBV5-1	TRBJ2-2	many	-	TGCGCCAGCAGCGGAACCGGGACGGTCACCGGGGAGCTGTTTTTT	CASSGTGTVTGELFF
TRBV9	TRBJ2-3	-	TRBD2	TGTGCCAGCAGCGTAGTGGGTAGCGGGGCGGCGGCAAGCACAGATACGCAGTATTTT	CASSVVGSGAAASTDTQYF
TRBV29-1	TRBJ2-7	many	-	TGCAGCGTTGATCAAGGGGAATCCTACGAGCAGTACTTC	CSVDQGESYEQYF
TRBV10-3	TRBJ2-4	few	TRBD2	TGTGCCATCAGTGACCTAGCGGGGGCCCTAAACATTCAGTACTTC	CAISDLAGALNIQYF
TRBV15	TRBJ1-1	few	-	TGTGCCACCAGCCTACGGGGGAGAGGGCGCGAATGGAACACTGAAGCTTTCTTT	CATSLRGRGREWNTEAFF
TRBV7-9	TRBJ2-3	few	-	TGTGCCAGCAGCTCTATAATCACAGATACGCAGTATTTT	CASSSIITDTQYF
TRBV27	TRBJ2-7	-	-	TGTGCCAGCAGTTTATCCACCCCCACAGCCTACGAGCAGTACTTC	CASSLSTPTAYEQYF
TRBV10-3	TRBJ2-2	-	TRBD2	TGTGCCATCGGACTAGCGGGAGACGCGAACACCGGGGAGCTGTTTTTT	CAIGLAGDANTGELFF
TRBV9	TRBJ2-1	many	-	TGTGCCAGCAGCGTAATGGGTAATGAGCAGTTCTTC	CASSVMGNEQFF
TRBV6-1	TRBJ2-2	few	TRBD1	TGTGCCAGCAGGCCGACGCCGGGACAGGGGGCCGGGGAGCTGTTTTTT	CASRPTPGQGAGELFF
TRBV6-2/TRBV6-3	TRBJ2-7	-	-	TGTGCCAGCAGTTACGTACTCTACGAGCAGTACTTC	CASSYVLYEQYF
TRBV4-2	TRBJ1-2	few	-	TGTGCCAGCAGCAGCATGATGGTATGGAACTATGGCTACACCTTC	CASSSMMVWNYGYTF
TRBV29-1	TRBJ2-3	-	TRBD2	TGCAGCGTTCTGGGGACTAGCGTCGCAGATACGCAGTATTTT	CSVLGTSVADTQYF
TRBV7-2	TRBJ2-7	many	-	TGTGCCAGCAGCTTAGTCGGTGGAGCCTACGAGCAGTACTTC	CASSLVGGAYEQYF
TRBV6-2/TRBV6-3	TRBJ2-1	few	TRBD2	TGTGCCAGCCGCGATGTTGGACTAGCGGGCAATGAGCAGTTCTTC	CASRDVGLAGNEQFF
TRBV5-5	TRBJ2-2	-	-	TGTGCCAGCAGTTTGGTTACCGGGCCCCCCTTGACCGGGGAGCTGTTTTTT	CASSLVTGPPLTGELFF
TRBV9	TRBJ2-5	few	-	TGTGCCAGCAGCGTAGCACCCCGGAGGGACAGCGGATTACAAGAGACCCAGTACTTC	CASSVAPRRDSGLQETQYF
TRBV7-9	TRBJ2-3	few	-	TGTGCCAGCAGCTTAGCGGAGCGCTATACGCAGTATTTT	CASSLAERYTQYF